Shown below are 7 T cell receptor beta chains from a single sample sequenced in a study of shared clonotypes between healthy human individuals. Naive CD8 cells comprised CD45RO-negative, CCR7-positively selected cells, excluding terminally differentiated effector memory CD45RA+ cells. Sequenced by immunoSEQ multiplex PCR; TCRdb stores in-frame clones only, minus some. The sample lists some 580,000 clones, 95% to 98% occurring once. The sequencing sample was made of naive CD8+ T cells sorted from blood. All receptors come from a man aged 30-40 years in good health.

CDR3 sequence: CASSISGGGETQYF. In DNA form, the CDR3 reads TGTGCCAGCAGCATTAGTGGTGGTGGAGAGACCCAGTACTTC. The chain employs TRBV5-4 and TRBJ2-5; D is unclear. V lost 4 bases and J lost 4, with 14 bases in between. This CDR3 comprises 14 residues. Germline lookup yields CDR1 SGHNT and CDR2 YYREEE (reference sequence).

The V and J genes are TRBV6-5 and TRBJ2-1; D is uncertain. The germline V gene encodes CDR1 MNHEY and CDR2 SVGAGI. The V and J ends lost 10 bases and 1 base respectively, with 11 bases between them. The length of the CDR3 is 13 residues. CDR3 loop: CATSVGSYNEQFF. Written as DNA, the CDR3 is TGTGCCACTTCAGTGGGGTCCTACAATGAGCAGTTCTTC.

The chain recombines TRBV7-6 with TRBJ2-5; possible D gene TRBD1, 5 bases. The CDR3 has 15 amino acids. Germline V gene lookup returns CDR1 SGHVS and CDR2 FNYEAQ. Deletions cut 5 bases from V and 5 bases from J, with 18 bases between. The DNA for the CDR3 is TGTGCCAGCAGCGCTAGACTGGGGCAAATGGAGACCCAGTACTTC. The encoded protein is CASSARLGQMETQYF.

This chain links TRBV18 with TRBJ1-5; possible D gene TRBD1, 5 bases. In germline, CDR1 is KGHSH, CDR2 LQKENI. CDR3 size: 19 residues. Trimming removed 3 bases at V and 2 bases at J, with 23 bases between. The CDR3 protein is CASSPMDAPGLRGNQPQHF. The DNA of the CDR3 is TGTGCCAGCTCACCGATGGACGCGCCGGGTCTCAGGGGCAATCAGCCCCAGCATTTT.

The rearrangement uses TRBV6-5 and TRBJ1-4; D not certain. There are 13 residues in the CDR3. Trimming left V 1 base short and J 3 bases short, with 3 bases between. Germline V gene sequence: CDR1 MNHEY, CDR2 SVGAGI. This CDR3 reads CASSYYPNEKLFF. The CDR3 DNA sequence: TGTGCCAGCAGTTACTACCCTAATGAAAAACTGTTTTTT.

The rearrangement uses TRBV5-4 and TRBJ2-7, with D perhaps TRBD1 or TRBD2 (6 bases each). The CDR3 extends over 14 amino acids. The V end was cut by 2 bases, the J end by 4 bases, with 13 bases between. Per germline, CDR1 SGHNT and CDR2 YYREEE (reference sequence). For the CDR3, the DNA is TGTGCCAGCAGCTTTAGAGGGGGGAGATACGAGCAGTACTTC. Translated: CASSFRGGRYEQYF.

The chain carries TRBV7-9 and TRBJ2-2, with D possibly matching TRBD1 (6 bases). The V and J ends lost 5 bases and 3 bases respectively, with 13 bases between them. The germline gives CDR1 SEHNR, CDR2 FQNEAQ (reference sequence). CDR3 size: 15 residues. In DNA form, the CDR3 reads TGTGCCAGCAGCCTTAAGAGGGGGTACACCGGGGAGCTGTTTTTT. It specifies CASSLKRGYTGELFF.